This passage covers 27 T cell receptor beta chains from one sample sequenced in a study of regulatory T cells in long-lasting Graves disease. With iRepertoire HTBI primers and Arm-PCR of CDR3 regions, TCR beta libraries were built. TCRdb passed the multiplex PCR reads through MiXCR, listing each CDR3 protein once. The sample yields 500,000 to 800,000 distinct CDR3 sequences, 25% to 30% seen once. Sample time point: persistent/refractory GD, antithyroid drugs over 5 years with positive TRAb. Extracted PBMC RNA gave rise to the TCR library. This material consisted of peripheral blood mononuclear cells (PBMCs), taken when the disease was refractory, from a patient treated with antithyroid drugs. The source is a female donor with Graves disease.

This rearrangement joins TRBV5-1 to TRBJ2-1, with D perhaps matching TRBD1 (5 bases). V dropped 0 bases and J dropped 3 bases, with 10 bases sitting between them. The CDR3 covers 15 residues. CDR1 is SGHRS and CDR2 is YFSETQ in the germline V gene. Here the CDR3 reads CASSLASTDYNEQFF. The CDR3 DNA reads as TGCGCCAGCAGCTTGGCCTCGACAGACTACAATGAGCAGTTCTTC.

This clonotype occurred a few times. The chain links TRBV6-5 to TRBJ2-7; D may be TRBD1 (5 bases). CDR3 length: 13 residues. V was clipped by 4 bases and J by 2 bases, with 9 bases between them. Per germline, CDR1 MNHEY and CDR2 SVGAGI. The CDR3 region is CASSSGFPYEQYF. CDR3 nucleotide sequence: TGTGCCAGCAGTTCAGGGTTCCCCTACGAGCAGTACTTC.

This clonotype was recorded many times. CDR3 in amino acids: CASCYRGGGDSPLHF. CDR3 bases: TGTGCCAGCTGTTATCGAGGAGGGGGTGATTCACCCCTCCACTTT. The chain recombines TRBV27 with TRBJ1-6; a weak D match, TRBD1 (6 bases). The CDR3 consists of 15 residues. V was cut by 8 bases and J by 8 bases, with 19 bases left in between. Germline-derived CDR1 and CDR2 are MNHEY and SMNVEV (reference sequence).

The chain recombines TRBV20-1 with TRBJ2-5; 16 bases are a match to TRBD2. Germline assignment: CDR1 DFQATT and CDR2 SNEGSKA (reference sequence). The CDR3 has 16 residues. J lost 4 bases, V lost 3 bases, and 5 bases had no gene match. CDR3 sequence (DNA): TGCAGTGCTAGGGGACTAGCGGGGGGGGAGAGAGAGACCCAGTACTTC. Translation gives CSARGLAGGERETQYF.

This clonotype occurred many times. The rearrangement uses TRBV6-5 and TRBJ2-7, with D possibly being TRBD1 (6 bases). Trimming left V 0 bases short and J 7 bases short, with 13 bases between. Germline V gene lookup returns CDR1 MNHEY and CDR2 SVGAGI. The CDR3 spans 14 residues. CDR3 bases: TGTGCCAGCAGTTACTCAGGACAGATAGGGGAGCAGTACTTC. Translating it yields CASSYSGQIGEQYF.

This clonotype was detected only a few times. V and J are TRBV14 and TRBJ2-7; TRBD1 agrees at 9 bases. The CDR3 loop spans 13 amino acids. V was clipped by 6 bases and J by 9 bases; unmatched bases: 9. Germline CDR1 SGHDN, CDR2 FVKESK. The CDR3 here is CASRPTGGNSQYF. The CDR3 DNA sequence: TGTGCCAGCAGGCCGACAGGGGGGAACTCGCAGTACTTC.

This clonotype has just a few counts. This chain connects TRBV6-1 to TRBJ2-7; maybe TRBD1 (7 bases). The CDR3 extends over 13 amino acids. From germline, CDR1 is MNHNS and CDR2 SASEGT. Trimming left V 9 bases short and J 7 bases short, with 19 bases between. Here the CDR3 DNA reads TGTGCCAGTCCGCGGGACAGTTGTAGGGAGCAGTACTTC. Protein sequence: CASPRDSCREQYF.

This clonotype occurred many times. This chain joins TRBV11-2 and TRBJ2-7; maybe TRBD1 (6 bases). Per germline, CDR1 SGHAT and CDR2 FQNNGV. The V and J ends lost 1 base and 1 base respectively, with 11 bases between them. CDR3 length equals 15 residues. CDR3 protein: CASSLVRGTSYEQYF. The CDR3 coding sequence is TGTGCCAGCAGCTTAGTAAGAGGGACATCCTACGAGCAGTACTTC.

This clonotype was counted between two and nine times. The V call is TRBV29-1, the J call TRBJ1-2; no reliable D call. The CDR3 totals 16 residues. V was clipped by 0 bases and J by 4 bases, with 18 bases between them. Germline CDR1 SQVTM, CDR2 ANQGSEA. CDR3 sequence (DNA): TGCAGCGTTGAAGATCTTCGGGTAGGGTTGAGCTATGGCTACACCTTC. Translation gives CSVEDLRVGLSYGYTF.

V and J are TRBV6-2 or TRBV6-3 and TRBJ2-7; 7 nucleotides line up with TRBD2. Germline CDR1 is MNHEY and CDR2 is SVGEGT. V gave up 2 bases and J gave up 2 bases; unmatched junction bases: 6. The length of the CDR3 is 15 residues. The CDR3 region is CASSYGGSRPYEQYF. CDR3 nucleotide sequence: TGTGCCAGCAGTTACGGCGGGAGCCGGCCCTACGAGCAGTACTTC.

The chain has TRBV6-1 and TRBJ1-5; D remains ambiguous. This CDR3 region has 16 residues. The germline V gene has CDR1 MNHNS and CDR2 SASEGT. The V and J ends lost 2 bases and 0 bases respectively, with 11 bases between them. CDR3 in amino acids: CASSEMSLYSNQPQHF. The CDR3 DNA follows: TGTGCCAGCAGTGAAATGTCACTTTATAGCAATCAGCCCCAGCATTTT.

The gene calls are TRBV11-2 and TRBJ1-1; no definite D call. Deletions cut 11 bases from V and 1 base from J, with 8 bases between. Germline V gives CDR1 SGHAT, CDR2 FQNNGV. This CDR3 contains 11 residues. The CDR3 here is CAVRGNTEAFF. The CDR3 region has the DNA TGTGCCGTCCGGGGGAACACTGAAGCTTTCTTT.

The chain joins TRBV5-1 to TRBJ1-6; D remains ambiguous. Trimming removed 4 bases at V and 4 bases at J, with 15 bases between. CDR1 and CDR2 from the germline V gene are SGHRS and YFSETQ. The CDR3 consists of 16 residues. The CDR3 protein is CASSEDKPGYNSPLHF. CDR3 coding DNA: TGCGCCAGCAGCGAGGATAAACCGGGGTATAATTCACCCCTCCACTTT.

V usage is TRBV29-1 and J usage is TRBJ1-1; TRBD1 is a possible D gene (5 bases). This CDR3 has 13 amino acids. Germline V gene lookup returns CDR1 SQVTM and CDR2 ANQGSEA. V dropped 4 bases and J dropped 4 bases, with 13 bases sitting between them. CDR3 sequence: CSVGTREGTEAFF. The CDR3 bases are TGCAGCGTTGGTACCAGGGAGGGCACTGAAGCTTTCTTT.

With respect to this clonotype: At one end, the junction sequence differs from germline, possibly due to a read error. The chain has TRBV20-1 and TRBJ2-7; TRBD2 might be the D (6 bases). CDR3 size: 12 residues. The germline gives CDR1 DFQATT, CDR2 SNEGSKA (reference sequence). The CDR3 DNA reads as TGCAGTGCTGTCGGAGGGGAGTACGAGCAGCACTTC. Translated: CSAVGGEYEQHF.

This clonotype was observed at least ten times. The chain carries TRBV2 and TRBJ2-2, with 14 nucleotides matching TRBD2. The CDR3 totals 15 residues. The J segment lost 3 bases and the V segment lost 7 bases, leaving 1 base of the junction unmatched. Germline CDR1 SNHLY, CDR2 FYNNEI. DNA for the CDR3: TGTGCCAGCACGGGACTAGCGGGGGACACCGGGGAGCTGTTTTTT. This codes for CASTGLAGDTGELFF.

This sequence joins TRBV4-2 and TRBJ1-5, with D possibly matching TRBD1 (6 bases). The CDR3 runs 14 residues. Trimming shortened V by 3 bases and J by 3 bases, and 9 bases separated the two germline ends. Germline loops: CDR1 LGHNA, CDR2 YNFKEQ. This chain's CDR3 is CASSQAGANQPQHF. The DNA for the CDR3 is TGTGCCAGCAGCCAGGCGGGGGCCAATCAGCCCCAGCATTTT.

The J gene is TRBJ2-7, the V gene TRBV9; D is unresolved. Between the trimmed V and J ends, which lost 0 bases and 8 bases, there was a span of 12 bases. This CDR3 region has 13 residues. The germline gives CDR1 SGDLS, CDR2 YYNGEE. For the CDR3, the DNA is TGTGCCAGCAGCGTAGGGGCTAGTTCCCAGCAGTACTTC. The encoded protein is CASSVGASSQQYF.

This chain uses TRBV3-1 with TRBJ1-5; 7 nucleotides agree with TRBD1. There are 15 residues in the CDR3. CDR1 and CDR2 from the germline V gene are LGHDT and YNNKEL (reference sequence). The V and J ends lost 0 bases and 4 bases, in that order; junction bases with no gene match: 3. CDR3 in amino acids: CASSQESGGNQPQHF. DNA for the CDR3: TGTGCCAGCAGCCAAGAGTCAGGGGGGAATCAGCCCCAGCATTTT. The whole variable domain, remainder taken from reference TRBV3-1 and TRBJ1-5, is DTAVSQTPKYLVTQMGNDKSIKCEQNLGHDTMYWYKQDSKKFLKIMFSYNNKELIINETVPNRFSPKSPDKAHLNLHINSLELGDSAVYFCASSQESGGNQPQHFGDGTRLSIL.

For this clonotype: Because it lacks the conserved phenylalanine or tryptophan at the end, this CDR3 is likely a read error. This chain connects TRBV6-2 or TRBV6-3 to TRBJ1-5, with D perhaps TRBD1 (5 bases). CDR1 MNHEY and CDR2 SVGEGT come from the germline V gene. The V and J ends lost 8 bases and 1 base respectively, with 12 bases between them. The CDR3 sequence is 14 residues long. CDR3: CASSLRDSNQPQHL. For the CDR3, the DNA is TGTGCCAGCTCACTCCGGGACAGCAATCAGCCCCAGCATCTT.

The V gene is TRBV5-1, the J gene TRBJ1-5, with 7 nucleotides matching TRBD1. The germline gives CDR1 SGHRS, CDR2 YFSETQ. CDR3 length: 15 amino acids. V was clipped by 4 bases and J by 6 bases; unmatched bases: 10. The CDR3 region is CASSPHGQVGQPQHF. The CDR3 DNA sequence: TGCGCCAGCAGCCCCCATGGACAGGTTGGTCAGCCCCAGCATTTT.

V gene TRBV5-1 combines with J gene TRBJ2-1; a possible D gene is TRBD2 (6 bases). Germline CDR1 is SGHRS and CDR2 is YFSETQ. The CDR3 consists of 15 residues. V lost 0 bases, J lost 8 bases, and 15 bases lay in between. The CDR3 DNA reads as TGCGCCAGCAGCTTGGACGGGAGCGAGGTGGATGAGCAGTTCTTC. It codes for CASSLDGSEVDEQFF.

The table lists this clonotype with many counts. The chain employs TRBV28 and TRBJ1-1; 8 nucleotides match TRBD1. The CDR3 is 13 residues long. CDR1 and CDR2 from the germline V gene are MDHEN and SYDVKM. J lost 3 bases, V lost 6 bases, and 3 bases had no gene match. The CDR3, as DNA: TGTGCCAGCAGCCCGGACAGGGACACTGAAGCTTTCTTT. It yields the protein CASSPDRDTEAFF.

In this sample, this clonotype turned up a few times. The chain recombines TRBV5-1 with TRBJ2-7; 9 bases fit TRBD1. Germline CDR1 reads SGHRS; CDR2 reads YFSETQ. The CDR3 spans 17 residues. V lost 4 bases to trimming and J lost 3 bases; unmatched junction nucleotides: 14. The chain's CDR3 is CASSQRTLRDRDYEQYF. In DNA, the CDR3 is TGCGCCAGCAGCCAACGCACCCTACGGGACAGGGACTACGAGCAGTACTTC.

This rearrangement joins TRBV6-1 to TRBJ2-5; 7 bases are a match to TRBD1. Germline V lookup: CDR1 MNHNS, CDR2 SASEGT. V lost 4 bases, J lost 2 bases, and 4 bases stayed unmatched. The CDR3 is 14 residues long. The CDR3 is CASSALDRQETQYF. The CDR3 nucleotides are TGTGCCAGCAGTGCTCTGGACAGGCAAGAGACCCAGTACTTC.

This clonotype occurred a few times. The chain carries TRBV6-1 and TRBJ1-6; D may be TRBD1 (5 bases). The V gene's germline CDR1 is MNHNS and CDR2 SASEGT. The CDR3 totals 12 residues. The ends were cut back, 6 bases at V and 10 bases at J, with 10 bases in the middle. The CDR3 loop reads CASSRARSPLHF. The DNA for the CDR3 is TGTGCCAGCAGCAGGGCTCGATCACCCCTCCACTTT.

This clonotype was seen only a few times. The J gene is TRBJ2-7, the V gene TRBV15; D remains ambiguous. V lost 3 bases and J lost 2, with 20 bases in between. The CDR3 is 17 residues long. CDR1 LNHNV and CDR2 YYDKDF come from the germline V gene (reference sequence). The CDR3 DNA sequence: TGTGCCACCAGCAGGGAACCCTCTACGACCCCAACCTACGAGCAGTACTTC. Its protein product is CATSREPSTTPTYEQYF.